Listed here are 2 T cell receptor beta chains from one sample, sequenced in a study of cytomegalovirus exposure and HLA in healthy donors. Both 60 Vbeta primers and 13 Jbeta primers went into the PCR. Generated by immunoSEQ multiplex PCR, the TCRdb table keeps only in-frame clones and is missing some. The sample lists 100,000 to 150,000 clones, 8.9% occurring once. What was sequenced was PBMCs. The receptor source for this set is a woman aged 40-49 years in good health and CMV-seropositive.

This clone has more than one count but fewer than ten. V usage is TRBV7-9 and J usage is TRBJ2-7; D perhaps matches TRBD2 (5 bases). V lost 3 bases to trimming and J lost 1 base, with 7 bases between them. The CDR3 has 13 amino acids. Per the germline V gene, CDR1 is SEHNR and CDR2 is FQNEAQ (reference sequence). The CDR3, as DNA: TGTGCCAGCAGCTTGAGGGATTCCTACGAGCAGTACTTC. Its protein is CASSLRDSYEQYF.

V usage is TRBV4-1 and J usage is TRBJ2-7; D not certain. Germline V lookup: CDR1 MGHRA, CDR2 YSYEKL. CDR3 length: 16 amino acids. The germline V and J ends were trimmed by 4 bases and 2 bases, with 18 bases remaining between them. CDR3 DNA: TGCGCCAGCAGCCTCCGACCAATTGACGGAGCCTACGAGCAGTACTTC. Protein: CASSLRPIDGAYEQYF.